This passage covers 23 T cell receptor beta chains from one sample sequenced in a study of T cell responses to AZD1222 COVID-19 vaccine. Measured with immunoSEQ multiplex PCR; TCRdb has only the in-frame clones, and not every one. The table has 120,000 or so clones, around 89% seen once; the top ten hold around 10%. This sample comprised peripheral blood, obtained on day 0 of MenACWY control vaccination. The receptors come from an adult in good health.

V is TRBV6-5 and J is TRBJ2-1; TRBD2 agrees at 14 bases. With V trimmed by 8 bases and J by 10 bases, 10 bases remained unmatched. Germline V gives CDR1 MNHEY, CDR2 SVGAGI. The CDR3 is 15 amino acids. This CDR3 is CASSVGTSGSREQFF. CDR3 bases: TGTGCCAGCTCCGTGGGGACTAGCGGGAGCAGAGAGCAGTTCTTC.

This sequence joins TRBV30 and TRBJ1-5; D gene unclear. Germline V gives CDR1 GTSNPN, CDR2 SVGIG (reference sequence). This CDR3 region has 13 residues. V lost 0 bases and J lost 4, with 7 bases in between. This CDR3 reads CAWSVGENQPQHF. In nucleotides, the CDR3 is TGTGCCTGGAGTGTAGGTGAAAATCAGCCCCAGCATTTT.

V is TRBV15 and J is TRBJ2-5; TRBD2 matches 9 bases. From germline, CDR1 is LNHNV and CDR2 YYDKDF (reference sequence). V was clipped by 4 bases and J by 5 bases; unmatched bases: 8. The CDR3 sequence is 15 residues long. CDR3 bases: TGTGCCACCAGCACCATAGCGGGAGAGTATGAGACCCAGTACTTC. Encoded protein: CATSTIAGEYETQYF. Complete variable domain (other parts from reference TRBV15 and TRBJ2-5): DAMVIQNPRYQVTQFGKPVTLSCSQTLNHNVMYWYQQKSSQAPKLLFHYYDKDFNNEADTPDNFQSRRPNTSFCFLDIRSPGLGDTAMYLCATSTIAGEYETQYFGPGTRLLVL.

The CDR3 spells CASSLPGWGDEQFF. The CDR3 bases are TGTGCCAGCAGCTTACCCGGGTGGGGGGATGAGCAGTTCTTC. The chain carries TRBV7-9 and TRBJ2-1; the D gene is possibly TRBD2 (6 bases). The ends were cut back, 2 bases at V and 8 bases at J, with 13 bases in the middle. The CDR3 spans 14 residues. Germline CDR1 SEHNR, CDR2 FQNEAQ (reference sequence).

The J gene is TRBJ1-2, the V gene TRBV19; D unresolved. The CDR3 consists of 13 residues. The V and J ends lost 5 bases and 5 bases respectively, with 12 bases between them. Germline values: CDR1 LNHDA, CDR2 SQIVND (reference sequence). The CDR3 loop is CASSFPSRYGYTF. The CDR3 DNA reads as TGTGCCAGTAGTTTCCCGTCACGATATGGCTACACCTTC.

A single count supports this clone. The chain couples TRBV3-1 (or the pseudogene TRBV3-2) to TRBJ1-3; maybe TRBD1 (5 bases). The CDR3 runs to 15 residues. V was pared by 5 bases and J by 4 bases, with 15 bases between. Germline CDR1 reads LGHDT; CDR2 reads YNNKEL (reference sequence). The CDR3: CASSWGLTEGNTIYF. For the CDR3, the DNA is TGTGCCAGCAGCTGGGGATTGACAGAGGGAAACACCATATATTTT.

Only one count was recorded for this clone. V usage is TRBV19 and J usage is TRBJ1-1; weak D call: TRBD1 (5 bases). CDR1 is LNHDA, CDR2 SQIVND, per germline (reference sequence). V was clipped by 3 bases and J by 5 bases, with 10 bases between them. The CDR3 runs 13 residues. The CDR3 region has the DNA TGTGCCAGTAGTATCGGGGGGTTTACTGAAGCTTTCTTT. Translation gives CASSIGGFTEAFF.

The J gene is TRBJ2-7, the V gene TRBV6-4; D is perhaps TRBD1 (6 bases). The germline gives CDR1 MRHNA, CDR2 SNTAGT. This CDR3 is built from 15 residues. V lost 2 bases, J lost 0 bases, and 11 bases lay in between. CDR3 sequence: CASSDTRTDSYEQYF. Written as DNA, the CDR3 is TGTGCCAGCAGTGACACGCGGACAGACTCCTACGAGCAGTACTTC.

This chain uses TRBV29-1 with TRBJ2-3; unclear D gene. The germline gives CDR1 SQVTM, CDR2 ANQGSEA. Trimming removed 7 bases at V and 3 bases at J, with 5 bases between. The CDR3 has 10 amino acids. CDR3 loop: CSAGTDTQYF. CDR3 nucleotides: TGCAGCGCCGGGACAGATACGCAGTATTTT.

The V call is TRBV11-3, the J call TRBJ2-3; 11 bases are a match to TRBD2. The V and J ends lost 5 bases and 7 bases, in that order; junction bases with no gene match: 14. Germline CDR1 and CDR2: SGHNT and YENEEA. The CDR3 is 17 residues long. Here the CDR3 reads CASSLFYLAGGGNTQYF. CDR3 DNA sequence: TGTGCCAGCAGCCTCTTCTACCTAGCGGGAGGCGGAAATACGCAGTATTTT. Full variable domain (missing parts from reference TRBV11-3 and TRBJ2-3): EAGVVQSPRYKIIEKKQPVAFWCNPISGHNTLYWYLQNLGQGPELLIRYENEEAVDDSQLPKDRFSAERLKGVDSTLKIQPAELGDSAVYLCASSLFYLAGGGNTQYFGPGTRLTVL.

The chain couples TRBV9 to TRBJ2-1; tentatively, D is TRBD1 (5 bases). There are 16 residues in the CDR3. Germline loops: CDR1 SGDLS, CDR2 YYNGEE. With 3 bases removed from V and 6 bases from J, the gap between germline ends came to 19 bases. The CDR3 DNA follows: TGTGCCAGCAGCGCAAGGCATGGGGCAGGGATCAATGAGCAGTTCTTC. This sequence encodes CASSARHGAGINEQFF. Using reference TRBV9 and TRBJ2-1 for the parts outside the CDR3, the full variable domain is DSGVTQTPKHLITATGQRVTLRCSPRSGDLSVYWYQQSLDQGLQFLIQYYNGEERAKGNILERFSAQQFPDLHSELNLSSLELGDSALYFCASSARHGAGINEQFFGPGTRLTVL.

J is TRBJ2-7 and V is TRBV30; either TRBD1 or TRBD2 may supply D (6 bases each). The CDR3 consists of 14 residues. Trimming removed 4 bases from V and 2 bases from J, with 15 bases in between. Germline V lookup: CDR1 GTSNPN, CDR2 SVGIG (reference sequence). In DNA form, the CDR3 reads TGTGCCTGGAACTTAAAGGGGGGAACCTACGAGCAGTACTTC. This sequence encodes CAWNLKGGTYEQYF.

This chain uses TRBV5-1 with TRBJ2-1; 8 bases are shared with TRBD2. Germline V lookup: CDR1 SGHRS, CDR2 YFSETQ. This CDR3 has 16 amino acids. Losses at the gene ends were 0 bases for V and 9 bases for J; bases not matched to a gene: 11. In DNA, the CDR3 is TGCGCCAGCAGCTTGGCCGGGACTAGTCGTCTCAGTGAGCAGTTCTTC. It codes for CASSLAGTSRLSEQFF.

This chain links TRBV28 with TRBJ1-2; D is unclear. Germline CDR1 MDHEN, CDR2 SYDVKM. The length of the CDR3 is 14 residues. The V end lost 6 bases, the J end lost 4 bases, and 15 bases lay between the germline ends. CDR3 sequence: CASSLKGRAYGYTF. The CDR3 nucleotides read TGTGCCAGCAGCCTCAAAGGGCGGGCCTATGGCTACACCTTC.

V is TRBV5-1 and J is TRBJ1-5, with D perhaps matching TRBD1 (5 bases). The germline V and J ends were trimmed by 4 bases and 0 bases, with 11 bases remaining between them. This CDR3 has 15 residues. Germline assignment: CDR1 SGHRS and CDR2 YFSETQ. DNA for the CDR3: TGCGCCAGCAGCCCGAGAGGGGATAGCAATCAGCCCCAGCATTTT. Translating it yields CASSPRGDSNQPQHF. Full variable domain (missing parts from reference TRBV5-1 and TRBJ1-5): KAGVTQTPRYLIKTRGQQVTLSCSPISGHRSVSWYQQTPGQGLQFLFEYFSETQRNKGNFPGRFSGRQFSNSRSEMNVSTLELGDSALYLCASSPRGDSNQPQHFGDGTRLSIL.

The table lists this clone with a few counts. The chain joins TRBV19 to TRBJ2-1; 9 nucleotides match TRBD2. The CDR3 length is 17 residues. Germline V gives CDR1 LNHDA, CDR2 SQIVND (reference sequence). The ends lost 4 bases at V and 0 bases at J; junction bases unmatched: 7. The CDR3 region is CASSRTDSGSSYNEQFF. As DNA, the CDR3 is TGTGCCAGTAGTAGGACGGATAGCGGGAGCTCCTACAATGAGCAGTTCTTC.

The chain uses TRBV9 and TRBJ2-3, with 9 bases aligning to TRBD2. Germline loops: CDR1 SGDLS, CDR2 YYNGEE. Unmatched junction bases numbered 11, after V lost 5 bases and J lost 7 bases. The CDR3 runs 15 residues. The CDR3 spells CASSVLGLAGNTQYF. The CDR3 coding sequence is TGTGCCAGCAGTGTTTTGGGTCTAGCGGGAAATACGCAGTATTTT.

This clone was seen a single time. The CDR3, as DNA: TGTGCCACCAGTGATTCTAAGACTAGCGGGATAACGCAGTTCTTC. Protein product: CATSDSKTSGITQFF. The V call is TRBV24-1, the J call TRBJ2-1; 11 bases map to TRBD2. This CDR3 has 15 residues. Losses at the gene ends were 2 bases for V and 12 bases for J; bases not matched to a gene: 8. Germline CDR1 is KGHDR and CDR2 is SFDVKD.

Here the CDR3 reads CASSLDTGSTEAFF. CDR3 nucleotide sequence: TGCGCCAGCAGCTTGGATACAGGGTCCACTGAAGCTTTCTTT. The genes are TRBV5-1 and TRBJ1-1, with D tentatively TRBD1 (6 bases). The CDR3 contains 14 residues. V shed 0 bases and J shed 4 bases, with 10 bases lying between them. Germline CDR1 and CDR2: SGHRS and YFSETQ.

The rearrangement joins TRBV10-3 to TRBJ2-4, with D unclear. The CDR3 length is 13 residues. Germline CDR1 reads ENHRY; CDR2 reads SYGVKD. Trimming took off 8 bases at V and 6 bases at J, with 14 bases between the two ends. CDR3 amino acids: CAISREVGNIQYF. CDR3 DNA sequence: TGTGCCATCTCTCGAGAGGTGGGAAACATTCAGTACTTC.

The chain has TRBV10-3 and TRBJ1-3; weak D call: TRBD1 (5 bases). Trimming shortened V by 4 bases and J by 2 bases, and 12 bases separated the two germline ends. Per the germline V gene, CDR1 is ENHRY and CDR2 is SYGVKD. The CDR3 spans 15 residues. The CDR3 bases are TGTGCCATCAGTGTTCAGGGAGGCACTGGAAACACCATATATTTT. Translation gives CAISVQGGTGNTIYF.

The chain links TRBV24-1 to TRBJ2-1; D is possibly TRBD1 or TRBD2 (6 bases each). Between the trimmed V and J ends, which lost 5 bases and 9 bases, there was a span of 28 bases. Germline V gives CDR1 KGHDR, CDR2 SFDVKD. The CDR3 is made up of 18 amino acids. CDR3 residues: CATSVRPGAGGEFGEQFF. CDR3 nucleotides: TGTGCCACCAGTGTTCGCCCGGGGGCAGGAGGGGAGTTTGGTGAGCAGTTCTTC.

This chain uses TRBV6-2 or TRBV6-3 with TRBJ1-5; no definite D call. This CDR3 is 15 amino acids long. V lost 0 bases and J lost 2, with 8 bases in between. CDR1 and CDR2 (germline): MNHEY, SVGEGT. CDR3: CASSYSMEGNQPQHF. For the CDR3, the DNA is TGTGCCAGCAGTTACTCGATGGAAGGCAATCAGCCCCAGCATTTT.